This is a list of T cell receptor beta chains from one sample in a study of cytomegalovirus exposure and HLA in healthy donors. Profiled with immunoSEQ multiplex PCR; TCRdb holds only in-frame clones, not every one. There are 50,000 or so clones in the sample; about four fifths occur only once, and under 2.5% lies in the top ten. The sample taken for sequencing was PBMCs. These receptors were collected from a boy aged 5-17 years in good health and CMV-seropositive. Each CDR3 is given with its conserved first and last residue.

CASRRTNQPQHF	TRBV5-3	TRBJ1-5
CASSRGGETQYF	TRBV6-1	TRBJ2-5
CASSQVSGGAYQETQYF	TRBV4-2	TRBJ2-5
CASSSGGAKNIQYF	TRBV5-4	TRBJ2-4
CASSQDVGTGLYNEQFF	TRBV14	TRBJ2-1
CASSEPWDSNSYEQYF	TRBV6-1	TRBJ2-7
CASSYSVAFPPLHF	TRBV6-6	TRBJ1-6
CASSPGTGSYGYTF	TRBV10-2	TRBJ1-2
CASSSIDTQYF	TRBV6-5	TRBJ2-3
CAIAAGRGITGELFF	TRBV10-3	TRBJ2-2
CASSSPTVNTEAFF	TRBV11-1	TRBJ1-1
CASSPAGAGEETQYF	TRBV7-3	TRBJ2-5
CASYRGDTEAFF	TRBV6-6	TRBJ1-1
CASSFPTRGGLNTEAFF	TRBV28	TRBJ1-1
CASSQDWTSGGDTQYF	TRBV4-2	TRBJ2-3
CASSPVPTGELFF	TRBV9	TRBJ2-2
CASGLDRVVNTIYF	TRBV5-4	TRBJ1-3
CASSPDQGNQPQHF	TRBV9	TRBJ1-5
CASSYTTGQPQHF	TRBV6-5	TRBJ1-5
CASSAHRDPSTDTQYF	TRBV9	TRBJ2-3
CASSPKISLTGEEPAFF	TRBV13	TRBJ1-1
CAISGQGGYGYTF	TRBV10-3	TRBJ1-2
CASSEVSLAKNIQYF	TRBV6-1	TRBJ2-4
CSVGGYYEQYF	TRBV20-1	TRBJ2-7
CASSLHSYEQYF	TRBV7-9	TRBJ2-7
CASSFGQTEAFF	TRBV13	TRBJ1-1
CASSQSPDLSYEQYF	TRBV4-1	TRBJ2-7
CASGSAGTYGYTF	TRBV12-5	TRBJ1-2
CATLRRGDGYTF	TRBV6-1	TRBJ1-2
CASSPREVKSPLHF	TRBV18	TRBJ1-6
CASPAGNEQFF	TRBV7-9	TRBJ2-1
CASSVRDMVGNTQYF	TRBV6-1	TRBJ2-3
CATSRGFTDTQYF	TRBV15	TRBJ2-3
CASSPRQGSQETQYF	TRBV18	TRBJ2-5
CASMGAGVYTDTQYF	TRBV19	TRBJ2-3
CASSFGAGDSVQETQYF	TRBV11-3	TRBJ2-5
CASSRTGEQYF	TRBV7-8	TRBJ2-7
CASSQEGGGIHTDTQYF	TRBV4-1	TRBJ2-3
CASSDGQDTDTQYF	TRBV2	TRBJ2-3
CASSLSRPPGDGYTF	TRBV4-1	TRBJ1-2
CASSLEERGGQETQYF	TRBV5-6	TRBJ2-5
CASSGTNNYGYTF	TRBV9	TRBJ1-2
CASSGFQAEANVLTF	TRBV7-8	TRBJ2-6
CASSLPGTYEQYF	TRBV5-5	TRBJ2-7
CASSPETDRGLFF	TRBV6-1	TRBJ1-4
CASSSGVGPQHF	TRBV5-5	TRBJ1-5
CASSFGYGEGYEQFF	TRBV7-3	TRBJ2-1
CASSIFGGGTGELFF	TRBV19	TRBJ2-2
CASSEYLFKTAQETQYF	TRBV25-1	TRBJ2-5
CASSLWDRGNSPLHF	TRBV27	TRBJ1-6
CASSSVVGGPYNEQFF	TRBV7-7	TRBJ2-1
CASSTRDRLAYF	TRBV19	TRBJ2-3
CASSFSTGAYEQYF	TRBV5-4	TRBJ2-7
CSMARTENSPLHF	TRBV7-9	TRBJ1-6
CASSFLTSGTYEQYF	TRBV7-9	TRBJ2-7
CASSLAGRAGQMYF	TRBV7-2	TRBJ2-3